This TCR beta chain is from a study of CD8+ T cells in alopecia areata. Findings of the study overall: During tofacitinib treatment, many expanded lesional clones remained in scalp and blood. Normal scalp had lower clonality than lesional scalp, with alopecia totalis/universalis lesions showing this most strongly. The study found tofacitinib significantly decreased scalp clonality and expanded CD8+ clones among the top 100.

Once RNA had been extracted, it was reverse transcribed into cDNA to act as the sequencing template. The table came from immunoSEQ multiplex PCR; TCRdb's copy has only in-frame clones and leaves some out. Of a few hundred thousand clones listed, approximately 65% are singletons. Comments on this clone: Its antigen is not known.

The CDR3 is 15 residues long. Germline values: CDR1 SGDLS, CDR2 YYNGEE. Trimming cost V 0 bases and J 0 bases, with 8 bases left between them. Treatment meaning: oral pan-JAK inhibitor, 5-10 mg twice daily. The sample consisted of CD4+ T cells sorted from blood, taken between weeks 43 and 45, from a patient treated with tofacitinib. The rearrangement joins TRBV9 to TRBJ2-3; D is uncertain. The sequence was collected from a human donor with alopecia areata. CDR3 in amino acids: CASSVGSFSTDTQYF. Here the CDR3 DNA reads TGTGCCAGCAGCGTAGGCAGCTTTAGCACAGATACGCAGTATTTT.